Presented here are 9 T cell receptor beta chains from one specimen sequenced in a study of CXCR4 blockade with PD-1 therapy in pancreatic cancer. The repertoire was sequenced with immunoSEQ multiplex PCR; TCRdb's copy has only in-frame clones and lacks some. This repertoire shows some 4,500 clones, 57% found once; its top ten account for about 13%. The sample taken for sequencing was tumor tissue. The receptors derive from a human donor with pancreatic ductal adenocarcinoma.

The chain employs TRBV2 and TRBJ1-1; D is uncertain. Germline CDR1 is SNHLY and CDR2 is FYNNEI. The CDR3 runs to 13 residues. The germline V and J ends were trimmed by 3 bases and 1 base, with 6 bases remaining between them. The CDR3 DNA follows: TGTGCCAGCAGTGAGAACAGGAACACTGAAGCTTTCTTT. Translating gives CASSENRNTEAFF. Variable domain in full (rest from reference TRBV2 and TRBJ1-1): EPEVTQTPSHQVTQMGQEVILRCVPISNHLYFYWYRQILGQKVEFLVSFYNNEISEKSEIFDDQFSVERPDGSNFTLKIRSTKLEDSAMYFCASSENRNTEAFFGQGTRLTVV.

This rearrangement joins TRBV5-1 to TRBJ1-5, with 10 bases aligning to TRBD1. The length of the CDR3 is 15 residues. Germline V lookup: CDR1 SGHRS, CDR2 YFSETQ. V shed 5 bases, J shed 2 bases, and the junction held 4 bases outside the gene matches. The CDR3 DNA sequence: TGCGCCAGCAGATACGGGACAGGGGGCAATCAGCCCCAGCATTTT. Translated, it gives CASRYGTGGNQPQHF.

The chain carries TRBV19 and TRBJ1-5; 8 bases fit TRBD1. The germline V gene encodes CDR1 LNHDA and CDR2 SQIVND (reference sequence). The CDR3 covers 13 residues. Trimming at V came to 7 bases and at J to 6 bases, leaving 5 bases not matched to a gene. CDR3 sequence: CASTGGVGQPQHF. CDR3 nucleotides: TGTGCCAGTACAGGGGGCGTGGGTCAGCCCCAGCATTTT.

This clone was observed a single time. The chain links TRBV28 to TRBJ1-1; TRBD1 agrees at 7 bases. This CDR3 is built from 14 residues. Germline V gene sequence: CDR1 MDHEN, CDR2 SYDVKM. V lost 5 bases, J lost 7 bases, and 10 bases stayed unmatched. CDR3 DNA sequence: TGTGCCAGCAGTCCCCCGACAGGGTGGAATGAAGCTTTCTTT. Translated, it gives CASSPPTGWNEAFF.

CDR3 in amino acids: CASSIGPGRGLTGANVLTF. The CDR3 DNA reads TGTGCCAGTAGTATAGGCCCAGGCAGGGGGCTCACTGGGGCCAACGTCCTGACTTTC. V usage is TRBV19 and J usage is TRBJ2-6, with 8 bases fitting TRBD1. Per germline, CDR1 LNHDA and CDR2 SQIVND (reference sequence). V lost 1 base and J lost 2; bases outside the gene matches: 10. The CDR3 contains 19 residues. Combining the CDR3 with reference TRBV19 and TRBJ2-6 gives the whole variable domain DGGITQSPKYLFRKEGQNVTLSCEQNLNHDAMYWYRQDPGQGLRLIYYSQIVNDFQKGDIAEGYSVSREKKESFPLTVTSAQKNPTAFYLCASSIGPGRGLTGANVLTFGAGSRLTVL.

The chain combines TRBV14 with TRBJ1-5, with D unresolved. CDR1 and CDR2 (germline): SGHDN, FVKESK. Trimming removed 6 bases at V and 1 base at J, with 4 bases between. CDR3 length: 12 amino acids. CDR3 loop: CASSRSNQPQHF. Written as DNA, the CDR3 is TGTGCCAGCAGTCGGAGCAATCAGCCCCAGCATTTT.

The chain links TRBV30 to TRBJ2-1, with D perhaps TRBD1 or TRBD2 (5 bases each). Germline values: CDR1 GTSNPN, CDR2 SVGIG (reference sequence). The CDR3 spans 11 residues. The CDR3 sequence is CSMGERNEQFF. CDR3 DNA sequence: TGTAGTATGGGGGAGCGCAATGAGCAGTTCTTC.

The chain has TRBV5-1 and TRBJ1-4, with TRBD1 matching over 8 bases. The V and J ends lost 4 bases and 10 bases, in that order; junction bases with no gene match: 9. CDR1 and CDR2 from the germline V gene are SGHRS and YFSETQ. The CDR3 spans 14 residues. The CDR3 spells CASSPTDRVGKLFF. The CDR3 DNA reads TGCGCCAGCAGCCCAACGGACAGGGTCGGAAAACTGTTTTTT.

The DNA for the CDR3 is TGTGCCACCAGCGCAAGGGACAGATTAAGCGAGCAGTACTTC. This sequence encodes CATSARDRLSEQYF. This chain connects TRBV15 to TRBJ2-7, with 7 bases aligning to TRBD1. This CDR3 spans 14 amino acids. V was clipped by 5 bases and J by 6 bases; unmatched bases: 10. The germline V gene encodes CDR1 LNHNV and CDR2 YYDKDF (reference sequence).